This entry lists 23 T cell receptor beta chains sequenced from one sample in a study of OX40 agonist ivuxolimab in advanced cancers. TCRdb's table, derived via immunoSEQ multiplex PCR, lists solely in-frame clones and lacks some. The sample carries 65,000 to 90,000 clones, more than 80% recorded once. The input for sequencing was CD4+ or CD8+ T cells sorted from blood, taken in a trial of the OX40 agonist ivuxolimab. These receptors all stem from an adult with an advanced solid tumor such as melanoma, head and neck, liver or kidney cancer.

The rearrangement uses TRBV15 and TRBJ2-3, with a possible D match to TRBD2 (6 bases). Germline V gene data show CDR1 as LNHNV and CDR2 as YYDKDF (reference sequence). This CDR3 comprises 16 residues. Trimming took 0 bases from V and 3 from J, leaving 13 bases between them. CDR3 nucleotide sequence: TGTGCCACCAGCAGAGATTTTGCGGGGCAAACAGATACGCAGTATTTT. Protein sequence: CATSRDFAGQTDTQYF.

The chain joins TRBV5-2 to TRBJ2-6. TRBV5-2 is designated a pseudogene. This CDR3 has 18 amino acids. CDR3 bases: TGTGCCAGCAAATTTGCGCGAAAGTACGCAAAGTCGGGCCAACGTCCTGATTTC. Translation: CASKFARKYAKSGQRPDF.

The V call is TRBV27, the J call TRBJ1-4; perhaps TRBD1 as D (5 bases). The CDR3 consists of 13 residues. Trimming took off 6 bases at V and 5 bases at J, with 10 bases between the two ends. The germline CDR1 and CDR2 sequences are MNHEY and SMNVEV (reference sequence). The CDR3 is CASRGTVNEKLFF. DNA of the CDR3: TGTGCCAGCAGAGGGACGGTGAATGAAAAACTGTTTTTT.

This rearrangement joins TRBV5-1 to TRBJ1-1, with D perhaps TRBD1 (5 bases). CDR1 and CDR2 (germline): SGHRS, YFSETQ. The germline V and J ends were trimmed by 0 bases and 9 bases, with 15 bases remaining between them. This CDR3 contains 14 residues. CDR3 in DNA: TGCGCCAGCAGCTTGGGATTGGTTTCGGGACAAGCTTTCTTT. This codes for CASSLGLVSGQAFF.

The chain carries TRBV7-2 and TRBJ2-3; the D is unclear. In germline, CDR1 is SGHTA, CDR2 FQGNSA. With 4 bases removed from V and 5 bases from J, the gap between germline ends came to 7 bases. This CDR3 comprises 12 residues. The CDR3 loop reads CASSSYKDTQYF. The CDR3 DNA reads TGTGCCAGCAGCTCGTATAAAGATACGCAGTATTTT.

This chain links TRBV7-3 with TRBJ1-3; D call uncertain. V was clipped by 1 base and J by 4 bases, with 5 bases between them. This CDR3 contains 13 residues. The germline gives CDR1 SGHTA, CDR2 FQGTGA. CDR3: CASSLSEGNTIYF. CDR3 bases: TGTGCCAGCAGCTTAAGCGAAGGAAACACCATATATTTT.

The chain uses TRBV11-2 and TRBJ2-3, with 9 bases identical to TRBD2. The CDR3 spans 18 residues. The germline CDR1 and CDR2 sequences are SGHAT and FQNNGV. V lost 0 bases to trimming and J lost 1 base; unmatched junction nucleotides: 8. The CDR3 protein is CASSLDPSGGFRTDTQYF. CDR3 DNA: TGTGCCAGCAGCTTAGATCCGAGCGGGGGGTTTCGCACAGATACGCAGTATTTT.

The chain has TRBV7-2 and TRBJ2-7, with D unclear. V lost 1 base and J 3 bases, leaving 4 bases between the germline ends. The germline V gene encodes CDR1 SGHTA and CDR2 FQGNSA. CDR3 length equals 12 residues. The CDR3, as DNA: TGTGCCAGCAGCTTAGTAGTCTACGAGCAGTACTTC. This codes for CASSLVVYEQYF.

The V gene is TRBV12-5, the J gene TRBJ1-3; a weak D match, TRBD1 (6 bases). Germline CDR1 reads LGHNT; CDR2 reads FRNRAP. Trimming cost V 1 base and J 4 bases, with 11 bases left between them. The CDR3 loop spans 15 amino acids. The CDR3 DNA follows: TGTGCTAGTGGTTTGGATGGGGGCTCCGGAAACACCATATATTTT. Encoded protein: CASGLDGGSGNTIYF.

This clone was observed a handful of times. The rearrangement links TRBV5-4 to TRBJ1-2, with D unclear. Trimming shortened V by 4 bases and J by 0 bases, and 4 bases separated the two germline ends. CDR1 SGHNT and CDR2 YYREEE come from the germline V gene (reference sequence). The CDR3 consists of 12 residues. As DNA, the CDR3 is TGTGCCAGCAGCACTCCTAACTATGGCTACACCTTC. Its translation is CASSTPNYGYTF.

The chain links TRBV5-1 to TRBJ2-5; no reliable D call. Per the germline V gene, CDR1 is SGHRS and CDR2 is YFSETQ. The CDR3 is 16 amino acids. Deletions cut 3 bases from V and 1 base from J, with 16 bases between. CDR3 loop: CASSSQGRIPQETQYF. The CDR3 bases are TGCGCCAGCAGCTCCCAAGGACGGATCCCCCAAGAGACCCAGTACTTC.

This chain joins TRBV6-5 and TRBJ2-7; D is perhaps TRBD2 (6 bases). The CDR3 runs to 14 residues. In germline, CDR1 is MNHEY, CDR2 SVGAGI. V was pared by 6 bases and J by 0 bases, with 12 bases between. CDR3 in amino acids: CASRRGRNSYEQYF. DNA for the CDR3: TGTGCCAGCAGGCGGGGCAGGAACTCCTACGAGCAGTACTTC.

The sample holds a few counts of this clone. V gene TRBV5-1 combines with J gene TRBJ1-1, with D unclear. Between the trimmed V and J ends, which lost 4 bases and 11 bases, there was a span of 18 bases. The CDR3 contains 13 residues. From germline, CDR1 is SGHRS and CDR2 YFSETQ. The CDR3 here is CASSTDGLKGAFF. CDR3 bases: TGCGCCAGCAGCACGGACGGACTGAAGGGCGCTTTCTTT.

V and J are TRBV9 and TRBJ1-1; 12 bases agree with TRBD1. This CDR3 comprises 16 residues. Germline CDR1 and CDR2: SGDLS and YYNGEE. Germline trimming cut 6 bases from V and 4 bases from J; bases unmatched to any gene: 10. The CDR3 DNA reads as TGTGCCAGCACCCCGGGACAGGGGGCGGACGGCACTGAAGCTTTCTTT. Translated, it gives CASTPGQGADGTEAFF.

This chain connects TRBV30 to TRBJ2-3; D perhaps matches TRBD1 (6 bases). V gave up 2 bases and J gave up 3 bases, with 9 bases separating them. CDR1 GTSNPN and CDR2 SVGIG come from the germline V gene (reference sequence). The CDR3 is 13 amino acids. CDR3 sequence: CAWSITGTDTQYF. CDR3 sequence (DNA): TGTGCCTGGAGTATTACAGGGACAGATACGCAGTATTTT.

The rearrangement uses TRBV6-1 and TRBJ1-4; 9 bases agree with TRBD1. V was clipped by 5 bases and J by 4 bases; unmatched bases: 5. This CDR3 contains 15 residues. Germline CDR1 reads MNHNS; CDR2 reads SASEGT. The CDR3 nucleotides read TGTGCCAGCAGTAGACAGGGGGGCCTTAATGAAAAACTGTTTTTT. Translated: CASSRQGGLNEKLFF.

This clone was counted only a few times. The genes are TRBV5-8 and TRBJ1-5, with D possibly being TRBD1 (6 bases). Germline V CDR1 and CDR2: SGHTS, YDEGEE. The germline V and J ends were trimmed by 4 bases and 0 bases, with 17 bases remaining between them. The CDR3 extends over 17 amino acids. Here the CDR3 reads CASSRKGGSISNQPQHF. CDR3 sequence (DNA): TGTGCCAGCAGCCGGAAGGGGGGCTCTATTAGCAATCAGCCCCAGCATTTT.

This clone showed up just a few times. The rearrangement joins TRBV19 to TRBJ2-2; unclear D gene. The CDR3 sequence is 13 residues long. The V gene's germline CDR1 is LNHDA and CDR2 SQIVND (reference sequence). V lost 4 bases and J lost 10, with 13 bases in between. The CDR3 nucleotides read TGTGCCAGTAGTACCCGACCCATTGCGGAGCTGTTTTTT. This encodes CASSTRPIAELFF.

The chain combines TRBV5-1 with TRBJ2-3, with 7 bases matching TRBD1. V shed 3 bases and J 4 bases; nucleotides not matched to a gene: 11. This CDR3 spans 16 amino acids. CDR1 SGHRS and CDR2 YFSETQ come from the germline V gene. The CDR3 nucleotides read TGCGCCAGCAGCTCGGCCCCAGGGGGTAGGGCAGATACGCAGTATTTT. It specifies CASSSAPGGRADTQYF.

The rearrangement uses TRBV9 and TRBJ2-3, with D maybe TRBD2 (6 bases). The CDR3 is 12 residues long. Trimming took 3 bases from V and 10 from J, leaving 12 bases between them. The V gene's germline CDR1 is SGDLS and CDR2 YYNGEE. The CDR3 DNA reads TGTGCCAGCAGCGCCCGACTAGAGGCGCAGTATTTT. Protein: CASSARLEAQYF.

The V and J genes are TRBV7-8 and TRBJ1-2; no clear D. Between the trimmed V and J ends, which lost 1 base and 4 bases, there was a span of 10 bases. The CDR3 extends over 14 amino acids. Germline CDR1 reads SGHVS; CDR2 reads FQNEAQ. CDR3 in amino acids: CASSLDGAGYGYTF. DNA of the CDR3: TGTGCCAGCAGCTTAGATGGCGCAGGCTATGGCTACACCTTC.

This clone was seen once. This chain connects TRBV27 to TRBJ2-3; 8 positions match TRBD1. The CDR3 runs to 13 residues. The trim removed 3 bases at V and 5 bases at J, leaving 1 base unmatched. Germline values: CDR1 MNHEY, CDR2 SMNVEV (reference sequence). In DNA, the CDR3 is TGTGCCAGCAGTTTCGACAGGGGAGATACGCAGTATTTT. This codes for CASSFDRGDTQYF.

The chain recombines TRBV6-1 with TRBJ1-1; 9 nucleotides match TRBD1. The CDR3 spans 14 residues. CDR1 is MNHNS, CDR2 SASEGT, per germline. J gave up 3 bases and V 4 bases, and 3 bases lay outside the gene matches. The CDR3 sequence: CASSVGTGYTEAFF. In DNA, the CDR3 is TGTGCCAGCAGTGTTGGGACAGGGTACACTGAAGCTTTCTTT.